This entry lists 25 T cell receptor beta chains sequenced from one sample in a study of blood T cell repertoires in COVID-19. Only in-frame clones appear in the TCRdb table, and some are missing; sequencing was by immunoSEQ multiplex PCR. Of about 490,000 clones detected, approximately 85% appear once; the ten largest clones hold 3.2%. Source material: peripheral blood. These receptors originate from a human donor in a cohort sampled during active COVID-19.

The chain uses TRBV3-1 (or the pseudogene TRBV3-2) and TRBJ1-3; D gene ambiguous. The length of the CDR3 is 15 residues. Between the trimmed V and J ends, which lost 4 bases and 0 bases, there was a span of 10 bases. Germline CDR1 reads LGHDT; CDR2 reads YNNKEL (reference sequence). The CDR3 nucleotides are TGTGCCAGCAGCCTCAGTGCCGCCTCTGGAAACACCATATATTTT. This gives the protein CASSLSAASGNTIYF.

The gene calls are TRBV27 and TRBJ2-7; the D is unclear. V dropped 4 bases and J dropped 2 bases, with 15 bases sitting between them. The germline V gene has CDR1 MNHEY and CDR2 SMNVEV (reference sequence). The CDR3 consists of 15 residues. The CDR3 sequence is CASSSGSGLPYEQYF. CDR3 nucleotide sequence: TGTGCCAGCAGTTCTGGGTCAGGATTACCCTACGAGCAGTACTTC.

The chain recombines TRBV19 with TRBJ1-1; D not certain. There are 13 residues in the CDR3. Germline CDR1 and CDR2: LNHDA and SQIVND (reference sequence). The germline V and J ends were trimmed by 5 bases and 1 base, with 8 bases remaining between them. The CDR3 DNA follows: TGTGCCAGTAGTTTTTCGGGGAACACTGAAGCTTTCTTT. This translates into CASSFSGNTEAFF.

J is TRBJ1-1 and V is TRBV6-5; TRBD1 matches at 7 bases. CDR1 MNHEY and CDR2 SVGAGI come from the germline V gene. The CDR3 runs to 11 residues. V lost 6 bases, J lost 12 bases, and 7 bases stayed unmatched. CDR3 sequence reads: CASSLDRVTFF. Written as DNA, the CDR3 is TGTGCCAGCAGCCTTGACAGGGTAACTTTCTTT.

V usage is TRBV27 and J usage is TRBJ1-4; D call uncertain. V lost 7 bases, J lost 4 bases, and 16 bases lay in between. The CDR3 contains 15 residues. The germline gives CDR1 MNHEY, CDR2 SMNVEV (reference sequence). The CDR3 coding sequence is TGTGCCAGCACCCCCGGGAGGGAACTTAATGAAAAACTGTTTTTT. Residues: CASTPGRELNEKLFF.

This chain joins TRBV9 and TRBJ2-5; D ambiguous. The germline CDR1 and CDR2 sequences are SGDLS and YYNGEE. The germline V and J ends were trimmed by 0 bases and 5 bases, with 11 bases remaining between them. This CDR3 is built from 14 residues. CDR3 residues: CASSVAGSFETQYF. The CDR3 region has the DNA TGTGCCAGCAGCGTAGCTGGTAGCTTTGAGACCCAGTACTTC.

This rearrangement joins TRBV19 to TRBJ2-7; D may be TRBD2 (6 bases). Germline V lookup: CDR1 LNHDA, CDR2 SQIVND (reference sequence). V lost 5 bases, J lost 2 bases, and 10 bases lay in between. There are 13 residues in the CDR3. As DNA, the CDR3 is TGTGCCAGTAGTCGGGGGAACGCCTACGAGCAGTACTTC. It translates to CASSRGNAYEQYF.

The CDR3 DNA follows: TGTGCCAGTAGCATGGGTACACTCGAGGAAACCCAGTACTTC. Translated: CASSMGTLEETQYF. The chain employs TRBV19 and TRBJ2-5, with D unresolved. V was trimmed by 6 bases and J by 8 bases, leaving 19 bases between them. There are 14 residues in the CDR3. Looked up from germline, CDR1 is LNHDA and CDR2 is SQIVND (reference sequence).

The chain is built from TRBV18 and TRBJ1-5; D is perhaps TRBD1 (5 bases). The V gene lost 6 bases and the J gene lost 9 bases, with 15 bases spanning the gap. Germline V lookup: CDR1 KGHSH, CDR2 LQKENI. This CDR3 is 13 amino acids long. CDR3 in DNA: TGTGCCAGCTCCCCAGACAGTGATCGGCCCCAGCATTTT. This codes for CASSPDSDRPQHF.

This chain connects TRBV19 to TRBJ2-5; TRBD1 is a possible D gene (5 bases). The length of the CDR3 is 13 residues. Germline V lookup: CDR1 LNHDA, CDR2 SQIVND (reference sequence). V lost 10 bases to trimming and J lost 4 bases, with 16 bases between them. The CDR3 nucleotides are TGTGCCACCTCCAAAGGGGCCGGAGAGACCCAGTACTTC. Translating gives CATSKGAGETQYF.

This clone was seen more than once but under ten times. Different DNA sequences within this sample yield the same CDR3. This rearrangement joins TRBV10-3 to TRBJ1-1; TRBD1 matches 8 bases. With 0 bases clipped from V and 4 bases from J, the junction kept 4 bases outside the gene matches. CDR3 length equals 15 residues. The germline V gene encodes CDR1 ENHRY and CDR2 SYGVKD. The CDR3 DNA sequence: TGTGCCATCAGTGAGTCGACAGGGGAGGGCACTGAAGCTTTCTTT. As protein: CAISESTGEGTEAFF.

J is TRBJ2-1 and V is TRBV6-5, with 8 bases aligning to TRBD2. The CDR3 has 15 residues. Trimming at V came to 6 bases and at J to 0 bases, leaving 4 bases not matched to a gene. Germline V gene sequence: CDR1 MNHEY, CDR2 SVGAGI. Written as DNA, the CDR3 is TGTGCCAGCAGACTTCTAGCGGGCTCCTACAATGAGCAGTTCTTC. Translation: CASRLLAGSYNEQFF.

In DNA, the CDR3 is TGCGCCAGCAGCCAAGAAACTAACGTTGCGCGGGTCTACGAGCAGTACTTC. Its protein is CASSQETNVARVYEQYF. This chain links TRBV4-1 with TRBJ2-7, with D possibly matching TRBD2 (5 bases). From germline, CDR1 is MGHRA and CDR2 YSYEKL. With 0 bases removed from V and 3 bases from J, the gap between germline ends came to 18 bases. This CDR3 comprises 17 residues.

The chain couples TRBV5-6 to TRBJ1-3; D remains ambiguous. Trimming cost V 0 bases and J 4 bases, with 8 bases left between them. The V gene's germline CDR1 is SGHDT and CDR2 YYEEEE. The CDR3 is 14 residues long. The CDR3 DNA sequence: TGTGCCAGCAGCTTGGCCCAGCGGGGAAACACCATATATTTT. Translation gives CASSLAQRGNTIYF.

This clone has just a few counts. The chain couples TRBV15 to TRBJ2-1, with TRBD2 identical over 14 bases. CDR1 LNHNV and CDR2 YYDKDF come from the germline V gene (reference sequence). V shed 5 bases, J shed 6 bases, and the junction held 6 bases outside the gene matches. This CDR3 has 16 residues. The DNA for the CDR3 is TGTGCCACCAGCCGCACCGGGACTAGCGGGGGCAATGAGCAGTTCTTC. Protein product: CATSRTGTSGGNEQFF.

The rearrangement uses TRBV18 and TRBJ2-7; 7 bases are a match to TRBD1. V trimming: 3 bases; J trimming: 4 bases; junction bases outside the gene matches: 6. The CDR3 runs 14 residues. From germline, CDR1 is KGHSH and CDR2 LQKENI. The CDR3 sequence is CASSPKDREYEQYF. CDR3 bases: TGTGCCAGCTCACCTAAAGACAGGGAATACGAGCAGTACTTC.

The gene calls are TRBV9 and TRBJ2-7, with 10 positions matching TRBD2. V was clipped by 3 bases and J by 5 bases; unmatched bases: 5. In germline, CDR1 is SGDLS, CDR2 YYNGEE. This CDR3 is 14 amino acids long. In DNA form, the CDR3 reads TGTGCCAGCAGCGCCCTAGCGGGAGTGAACGAGCAGTACTTC. It codes for CASSALAGVNEQYF. Complete variable domain (other parts from reference TRBV9 and TRBJ2-7): DSGVTQTPKHLITATGQRVTLRCSPRSGDLSVYWYQQSLDQGLQFLIQYYNGEERAKGNILERFSAQQFPDLHSELNLSSLELGDSALYFCASSALAGVNEQYFGPGTRLTVT.

This clone was seen more than once but under ten times. J is TRBJ2-1 and V is TRBV10-3; possibly TRBD1 for D (6 bases). Trimming shortened V by 5 bases and J by 7 bases, and 9 bases separated the two germline ends. The CDR3 contains 12 residues. In germline, CDR1 is ENHRY, CDR2 SYGVKD. The CDR3 DNA follows: TGTGCCATCAGTCAAACAGGGAATGAGCAGTTCTTC. This gives the protein CAISQTGNEQFF.

The chain combines TRBV30 with TRBJ2-3; D is possibly TRBD1 (6 bases). Trimming removed 8 bases from V and 6 bases from J, with 21 bases in between. Germline assignment: CDR1 GTSNPN and CDR2 SVGIG (reference sequence). This CDR3 has 14 amino acids. The CDR3 DNA reads TGTGCCGGAAGGGACAACTTGGTTTCGGATACGCAGTATTTT. Its protein is CAGRDNLVSDTQYF.

The genes are TRBV28 and TRBJ1-1; D uncertain. V was pared by 7 bases and J by 3 bases, with 9 bases between. The CDR3 consists of 12 residues. The V gene's germline CDR1 is MDHEN and CDR2 SYDVKM. The CDR3 sequence: CASNPGYTEAFF. DNA of the CDR3: TGTGCCAGCAACCCCGGGTACACTGAAGCTTTCTTT.

The chain has TRBV5-8 and TRBJ2-7; 13 bases are shared with TRBD2. V was pared by 4 bases and J by 1 base, with 2 bases of the junction left unmatched. Germline V gene data show CDR1 as SGHTS and CDR2 as YDEGEE. The CDR3 sequence is 15 residues long. The CDR3 sequence is CASSLGLAGSYEQYF. The CDR3 nucleotides read TGTGCCAGCAGCCTGGGACTAGCGGGATCCTACGAGCAGTACTTC. Looking up the rest from reference TRBV5-8 and TRBJ2-7 gives the full variable domain: EAGVTQSPTHLIKTRGQQATLRCSPISGHTSVYWYQQALGLGLQFLLWYDEGEERNRGNFPPRFSGRQFPNYSSELNVNALELEDSALYLCASSLGLAGSYEQYFGPGTRLTVT.

The chain recombines TRBV3-1 (or the pseudogene TRBV3-2) with TRBJ2-6, with D tentatively TRBD1 (5 bases). The germline V and J ends were trimmed by 3 bases and 2 bases, with 11 bases remaining between them. This CDR3 is built from 16 residues. Germline V gene lookup returns CDR1 LGHDT and CDR2 YNNKEL (reference sequence). CDR3 amino acids: CASSHSGQAGANVLTF. Here the CDR3 DNA reads TGTGCCAGCAGCCATTCAGGACAAGCTGGGGCCAACGTCCTGACTTTC.

The table lists this clone with a count of one. The gene calls are TRBV7-2 and TRBJ2-2; 7 nucleotides agree with TRBD2. Trimming removed 1 base from V and 0 bases from J; junction bases left unmatched: 8. The CDR3 consists of 18 residues. Germline lookup yields CDR1 SGHTA and CDR2 FQGNSA. As DNA, the CDR3 is TGTGCCAGCAGCTTAGTTTTCCTAGCGGTTTCGAACACCGGGGAGCTGTTTTTT. It translates to CASSLVFLAVSNTGELFF.

This clone was seen just once. This chain links TRBV10-3 with TRBJ2-5, with D possibly matching TRBD1 (6 bases). Deletions cut 7 bases from V and 1 base from J, with 13 bases between. The CDR3 runs 14 residues. The germline CDR1 and CDR2 sequences are ENHRY and SYGVKD. The CDR3 sequence: CAITQDSRQETQYF. The DNA of the CDR3 is TGTGCCATCACCCAGGACAGCCGCCAAGAGACCCAGTACTTC.

The J gene is TRBJ1-6, the V gene TRBV10-1; D is ambiguous. Trimming took 3 bases from V and 7 from J, leaving 22 bases between them. CDR1 and CDR2 (germline): WNHNN, SYGVQD (reference sequence). The CDR3 is 18 residues long. The CDR3 is CASSEECNGRDRNSPLHF. The CDR3 nucleotides are TGCGCCAGCAGTGAAGAGTGTAACGGTCGGGATCGGAATTCACCCCTCCACTTT.